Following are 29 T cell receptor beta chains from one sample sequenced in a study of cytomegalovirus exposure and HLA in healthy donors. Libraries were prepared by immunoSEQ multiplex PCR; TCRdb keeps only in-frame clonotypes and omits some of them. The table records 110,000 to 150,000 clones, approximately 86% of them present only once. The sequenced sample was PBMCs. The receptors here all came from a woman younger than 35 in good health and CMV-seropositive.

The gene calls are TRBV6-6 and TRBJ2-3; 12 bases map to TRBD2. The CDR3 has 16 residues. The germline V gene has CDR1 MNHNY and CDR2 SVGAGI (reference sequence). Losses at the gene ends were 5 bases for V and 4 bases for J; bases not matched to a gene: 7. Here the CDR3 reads CASSPPTSGSSDTQYF. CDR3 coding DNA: TGTGCCAGCAGTCCCCCGACTAGCGGGAGCTCAGATACGCAGTATTTT.

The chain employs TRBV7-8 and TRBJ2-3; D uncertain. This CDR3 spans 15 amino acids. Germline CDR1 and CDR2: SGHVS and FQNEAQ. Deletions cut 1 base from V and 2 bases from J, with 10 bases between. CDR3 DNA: TGTGCCAGCAGCTTAGGGCCAGTTTTCACAGATACGCAGTATTTT. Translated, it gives CASSLGPVFTDTQYF.

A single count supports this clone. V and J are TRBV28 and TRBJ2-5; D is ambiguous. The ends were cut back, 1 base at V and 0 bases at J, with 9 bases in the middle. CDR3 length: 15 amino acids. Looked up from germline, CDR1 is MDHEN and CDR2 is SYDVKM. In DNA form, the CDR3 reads TGTGCCAGCAGTTTATTCGTCGGGTACCAAGAGACCCAGTACTTC. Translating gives CASSLFVGYQETQYF. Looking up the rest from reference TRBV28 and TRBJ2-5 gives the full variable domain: DVKVTQSSRYLVKRTGEKVFLECVQDMDHENMFWYRQDPGLGLRLIYFSYDVKMKEKGDIPEGYSVSREKKERFSLILESASTNQTSMYLCASSLFVGYQETQYFGPGTRLLVL.

CDR3 in amino acids: CASMGGGGAQFF. In DNA, the CDR3 is TGTGCCAGTATGGGAGGAGGGGGGGCTCAGTTCTTC. The rearrangement uses TRBV19 and TRBJ2-1, with D maybe TRBD2 (7 bases). With 7 bases removed from V and 13 bases from J, the gap between germline ends came to 17 bases. Germline values: CDR1 LNHDA, CDR2 SQIVND (reference sequence). The CDR3 runs to 12 residues.

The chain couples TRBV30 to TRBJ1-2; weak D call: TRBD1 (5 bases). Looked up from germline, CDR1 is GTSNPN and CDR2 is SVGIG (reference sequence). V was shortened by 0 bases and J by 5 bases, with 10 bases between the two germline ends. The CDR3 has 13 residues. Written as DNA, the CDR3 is TGTGCCTGGAGTGTACAGCCAGGGTATGGCTACACCTTC. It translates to CAWSVQPGYGYTF.

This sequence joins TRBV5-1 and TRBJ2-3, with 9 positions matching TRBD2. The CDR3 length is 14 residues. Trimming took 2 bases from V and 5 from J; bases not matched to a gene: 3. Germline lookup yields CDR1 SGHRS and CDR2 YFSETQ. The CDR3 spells CASSFSGREDTQYF. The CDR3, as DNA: TGCGCCAGCAGCTTTAGCGGGAGAGAAGATACGCAGTATTTT. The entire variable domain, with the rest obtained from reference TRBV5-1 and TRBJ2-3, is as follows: KAGVTQTPRYLIKTRGQQVTLSCSPISGHRSVSWYQQTPGQGLQFLFEYFSETQRNKGNFPGRFSGRQFSNSRSEMNVSTLELGDSALYLCASSFSGREDTQYFGPGTRLTVL.

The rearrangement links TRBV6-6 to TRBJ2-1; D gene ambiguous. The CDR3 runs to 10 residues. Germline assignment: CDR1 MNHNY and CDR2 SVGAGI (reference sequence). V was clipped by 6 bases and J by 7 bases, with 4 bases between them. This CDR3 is CASRTNEQFF. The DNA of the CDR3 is TGTGCCAGCAGGACTAATGAGCAGTTCTTC.

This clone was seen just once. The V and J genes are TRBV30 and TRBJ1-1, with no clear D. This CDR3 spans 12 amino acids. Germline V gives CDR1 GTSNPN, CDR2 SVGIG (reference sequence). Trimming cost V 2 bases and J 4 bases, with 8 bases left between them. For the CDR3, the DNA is TGTGCCTGGAGTCCAGATTCCACTGAAGCTTTCTTT. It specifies CAWSPDSTEAFF.

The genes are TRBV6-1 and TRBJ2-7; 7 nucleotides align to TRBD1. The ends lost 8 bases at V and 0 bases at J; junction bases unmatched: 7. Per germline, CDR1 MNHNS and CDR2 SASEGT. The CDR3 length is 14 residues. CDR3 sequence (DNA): TGTGCCAGCGGGAGCAGGGGGACCTCCTACGAGCAGTACTTC. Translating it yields CASGSRGTSYEQYF.

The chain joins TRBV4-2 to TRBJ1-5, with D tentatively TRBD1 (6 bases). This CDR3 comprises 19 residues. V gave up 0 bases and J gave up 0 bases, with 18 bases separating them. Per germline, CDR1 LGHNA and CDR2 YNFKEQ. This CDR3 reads CASSQDPHRGRGSNQPQHF. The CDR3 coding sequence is TGTGCCAGCAGCCAAGACCCGCATAGAGGCAGGGGTAGCAATCAGCCCCAGCATTTT.

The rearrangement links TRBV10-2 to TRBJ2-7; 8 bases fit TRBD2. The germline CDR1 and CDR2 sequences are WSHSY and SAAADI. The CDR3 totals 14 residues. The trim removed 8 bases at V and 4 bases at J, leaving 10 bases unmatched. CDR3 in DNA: TGCGCCAGCCACGGTGGGACTAGTGGTTACGAGCAGTACTTC. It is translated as CASHGGTSGYEQYF.

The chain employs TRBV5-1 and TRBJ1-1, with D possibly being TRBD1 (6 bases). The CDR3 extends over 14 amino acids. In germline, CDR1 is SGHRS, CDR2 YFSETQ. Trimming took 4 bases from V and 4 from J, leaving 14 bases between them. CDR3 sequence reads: CASSIQGDGTEAFF. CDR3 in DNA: TGCGCCAGCAGCATACAGGGTGATGGCACTGAAGCTTTCTTT.

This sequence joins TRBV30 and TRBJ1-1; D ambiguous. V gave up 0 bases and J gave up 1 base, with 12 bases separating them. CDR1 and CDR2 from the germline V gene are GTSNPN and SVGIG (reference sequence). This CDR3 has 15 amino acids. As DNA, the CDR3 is TGTGCCTGGAGTGTTCTAAATGTCCGGAACACTGAAGCTTTCTTT. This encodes CAWSVLNVRNTEAFF.

The CDR3 region is CASSEYQGRGNQPQHF. The CDR3 region has the DNA TGTGCCAGCAGTGAATACCAGGGACGGGGGAATCAGCCCCAGCATTTT. V usage is TRBV6-1 and J usage is TRBJ1-5; the D gene is possibly TRBD1 (5 bases). This CDR3 is 16 amino acids long. V was trimmed by 2 bases and J by 4 bases, leaving 15 bases between them. Germline lookup yields CDR1 MNHNS and CDR2 SASEGT.

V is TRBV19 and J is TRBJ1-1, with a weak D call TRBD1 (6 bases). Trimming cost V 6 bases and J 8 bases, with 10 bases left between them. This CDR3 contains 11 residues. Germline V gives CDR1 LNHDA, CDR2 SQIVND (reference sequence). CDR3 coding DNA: TGTGCCAGTAGCAGGGGTAGAGAAGCTTTCTTT. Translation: CASSRGREAFF.

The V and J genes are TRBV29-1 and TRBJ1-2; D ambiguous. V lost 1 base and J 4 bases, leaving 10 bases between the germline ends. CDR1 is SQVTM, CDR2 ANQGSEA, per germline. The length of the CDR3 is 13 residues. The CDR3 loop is CSVEGDLTYGYTF. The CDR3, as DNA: TGCAGCGTTGAAGGCGACTTAACCTATGGCTACACCTTC.

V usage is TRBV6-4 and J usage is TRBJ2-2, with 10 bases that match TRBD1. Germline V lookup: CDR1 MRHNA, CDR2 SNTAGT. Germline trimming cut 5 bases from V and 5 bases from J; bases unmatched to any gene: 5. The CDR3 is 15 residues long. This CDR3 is CASSPGQGRTGELFF. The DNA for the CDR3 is TGTGCCAGCAGTCCGGGACAGGGGAGGACCGGGGAGCTGTTTTTT.

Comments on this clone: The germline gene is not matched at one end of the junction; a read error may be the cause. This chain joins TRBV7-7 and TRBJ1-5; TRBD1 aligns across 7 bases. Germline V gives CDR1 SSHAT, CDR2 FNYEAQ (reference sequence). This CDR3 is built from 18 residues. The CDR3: CASSPPGQYTHSNQPQHF. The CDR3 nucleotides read TGTGCTAGCAGCCCCCCGGGACAGTACACCCATAGCAATCAGCCCCAGCATTTT. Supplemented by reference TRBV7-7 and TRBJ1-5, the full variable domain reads GAGVSQSPRYKVTKRGQDVTLRCDPISSHATLYWYQQALGQGPEFLTYFNYEAQPDKSGLPSDRFSAERPEGSISTLTIQRTEQRDSAMYRCASSPPGQYTHSNQPQHFGDGTRLSIL.

CDR3 loop: CASSLPGGQFNEQYF. CDR3 nucleotide sequence: TGTGCCAGCAGCCTCCCGGGAGGGCAGTTTAACGAGCAGTACTTC. The chain links TRBV7-2 to TRBJ2-7; 8 positions match TRBD2. Germline V gene data show CDR1 as SGHTA and CDR2 as FQGNSA. The CDR3 runs to 15 residues. V dropped 5 bases and J dropped 5; count of bases not matched to a gene: 11.

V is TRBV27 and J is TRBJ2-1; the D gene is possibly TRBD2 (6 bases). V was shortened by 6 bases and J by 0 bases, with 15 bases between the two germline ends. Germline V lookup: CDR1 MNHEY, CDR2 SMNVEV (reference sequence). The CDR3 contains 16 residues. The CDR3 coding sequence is TGTGCCAGCAGCCCCACTAGCTTTAGCTCCTACAATGAGCAGTTCTTC. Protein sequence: CASSPTSFSSYNEQFF.

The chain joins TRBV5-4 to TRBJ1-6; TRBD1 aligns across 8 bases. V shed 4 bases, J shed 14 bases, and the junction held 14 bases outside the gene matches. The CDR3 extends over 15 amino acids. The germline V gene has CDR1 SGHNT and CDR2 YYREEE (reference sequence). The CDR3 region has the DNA TGTGCCAGCAGCAACGACAGGGGCAGAATAAGGACCCTCCACTTT. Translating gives CASSNDRGRIRTLHF.

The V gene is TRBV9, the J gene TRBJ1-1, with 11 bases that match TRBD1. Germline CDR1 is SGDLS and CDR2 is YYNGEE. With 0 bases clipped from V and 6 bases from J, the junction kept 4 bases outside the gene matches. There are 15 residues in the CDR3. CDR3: CASSVGTGGLSEAFF. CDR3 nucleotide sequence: TGTGCCAGCAGCGTAGGGACAGGGGGCTTATCTGAAGCTTTCTTT.

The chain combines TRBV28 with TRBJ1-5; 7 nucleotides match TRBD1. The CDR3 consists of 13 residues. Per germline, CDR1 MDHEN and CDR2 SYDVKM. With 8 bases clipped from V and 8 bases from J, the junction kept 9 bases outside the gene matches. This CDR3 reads CASPQGFNEPQHF. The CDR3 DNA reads TGTGCCAGCCCACAGGGGTTTAATGAGCCCCAGCATTTT. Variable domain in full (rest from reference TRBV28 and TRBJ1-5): DVKVTQSSRYLVKRTGEKVFLECVQDMDHENMFWYRQDPGLGLRLIYFSYDVKMKEKGDIPEGYSVSREKKERFSLILESASTNQTSMYLCASPQGFNEPQHFGDGTRLSIL.

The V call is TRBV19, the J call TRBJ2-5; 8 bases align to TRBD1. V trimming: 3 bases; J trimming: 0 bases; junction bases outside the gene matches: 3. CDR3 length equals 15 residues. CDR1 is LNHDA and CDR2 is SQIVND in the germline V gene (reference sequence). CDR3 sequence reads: CASSIGDRHQETQYF. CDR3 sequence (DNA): TGTGCCAGTAGTATTGGGGACAGGCACCAAGAGACCCAGTACTTC.

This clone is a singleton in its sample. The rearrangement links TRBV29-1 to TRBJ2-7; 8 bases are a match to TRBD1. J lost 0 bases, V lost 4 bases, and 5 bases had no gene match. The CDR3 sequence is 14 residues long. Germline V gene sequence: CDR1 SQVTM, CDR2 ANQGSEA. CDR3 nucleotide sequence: TGCAGCGTTGCCTCTGGACAGGGCTCCTACGAGCAGTACTTC. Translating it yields CSVASGQGSYEQYF.

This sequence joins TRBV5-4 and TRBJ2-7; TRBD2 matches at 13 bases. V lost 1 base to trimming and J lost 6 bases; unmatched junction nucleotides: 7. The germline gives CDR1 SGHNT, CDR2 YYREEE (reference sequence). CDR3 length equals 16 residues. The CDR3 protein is CASSLITGLAGVEQYF. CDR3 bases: TGTGCCAGCAGCTTGATAACTGGACTAGCGGGAGTCGAGCAGTACTTC.

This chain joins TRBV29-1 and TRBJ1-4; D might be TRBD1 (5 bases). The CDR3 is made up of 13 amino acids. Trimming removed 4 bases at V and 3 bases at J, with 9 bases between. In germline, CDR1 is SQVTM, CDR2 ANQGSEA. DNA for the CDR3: TGCAGCGTTGCGGGGGTGGCTAATGAAAAACTGTTTTTT. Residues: CSVAGVANEKLFF.

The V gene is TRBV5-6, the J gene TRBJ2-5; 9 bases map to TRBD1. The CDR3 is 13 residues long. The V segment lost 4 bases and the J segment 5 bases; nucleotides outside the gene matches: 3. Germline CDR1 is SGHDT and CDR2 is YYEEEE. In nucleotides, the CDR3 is TGTGCCAGCAGCAGGACAGGGGACGAGACCCAGTACTTC. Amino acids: CASSRTGDETQYF.

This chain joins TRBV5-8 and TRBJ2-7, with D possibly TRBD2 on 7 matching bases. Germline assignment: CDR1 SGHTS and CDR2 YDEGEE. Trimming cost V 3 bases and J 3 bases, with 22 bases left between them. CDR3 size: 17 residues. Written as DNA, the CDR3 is TGTGCCAGCAGCTGGGGGGGACCGAGGGGGATCGGCTACGAGCAGTACTTC. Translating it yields CASSWGGPRGIGYEQYF.